This is a list of T cell receptor beta chains from one sample in a study of cytomegalovirus exposure and HLA in healthy donors. Some clones are missing from TCRdb's copy, which holds only in-frame ones; the method was immunoSEQ multiplex PCR. The table has about 140,000 clones, roughly 80% seen once. The sequenced sample consisted of PBMCs. These TCRs come from a female donor in good health and CMV-seronegative. The CDR3 runs from the conserved cysteine through the conserved F or W. The order of the fields is J gene, clone size, D gene, V gene, CDR3 DNA, CDR3 protein. The D gene is left open where the match is weak. Only part of the rows carry a size: once, few, many, or a class if the clone is expanded.

J: TRBJ1-2; size: once; D: -; V: TRBV29-1; DNA: TGCAGCGTTGATTTTTACGGGATTAACTATGGCTACACCTTC; CDR3: CSVDFYGINYGYTF
J: TRBJ1-3; size: few; D: -; V: TRBV7-9; DNA: TGTTCCAGCAGCCATCTGGTCACAGGCTCTGGAAACACCATATATTTT; CDR3: CSSSHLVTGSGNTIYF
J: TRBJ1-1; size: -; D: -; V: TRBV7-9; DNA: TGTGCCAGCAGCTCAGCCAGGGTCACTGAAGCTTTCTTT; CDR3: CASSSARVTEAFF
J: TRBJ1-1; size: few; D: -; V: TRBV10-2; DNA: TGCGCCAGCAGTGACAGGGTTCGGGACACTGAAGCTTTCTTT; CDR3: CASSDRVRDTEAFF
J: TRBJ2-7; size: once; D: -; V: TRBV7-9; DNA: TGTGCCAGCAGCGTAACAGGGATATCTTTCTACGAGCAGTACTTC; CDR3: CASSVTGISFYEQYF
J: TRBJ2-1; size: -; D: TRBD2; V: TRBV6-5; DNA: TGTGCCAGCAGCCCGCGGGAGCTCTCCTACAATGAGCAGTTCTTC; CDR3: CASSPRELSYNEQFF
J: TRBJ2-2; size: once; D: -; V: TRBV10-1; DNA: TGCGCCAGCAGCACGAACACCGGGGAGCTGTTTTTT; CDR3: CASSTNTGELFF
J: TRBJ2-6; size: -; D: -; V: TRBV27; DNA: TGTGCCAGCAGTTGGGGAGCGAGGGGGACCGGGGCCAACGTCCTGACTTTC; CDR3: CASSWGARGTGANVLTF
J: TRBJ1-1; size: -; D: TRBD1; V: TRBV5-4; DNA: TGTGCCAGCAGCTCCACTCGGACAGGGGCCCTGAACACTGAAGCTTTCTTT; CDR3: CASSSTRTGALNTEAFF
J: TRBJ1-1; size: -; D: TRBD1; V: TRBV7-2; DNA: TGTGCCAGCAGCCCGTTCGGACAGGGGGGGACTGAAGCTTTCTTT; CDR3: CASSPFGQGGTEAFF
J: TRBJ1-3; size: -; D: -; V: TRBV10-2; DNA: TGCGCCAGCAGTGAGTCGAACAATCCAGGAAACACCATATATTTT; CDR3: CASSESNNPGNTIYF
J: TRBJ2-7; size: -; D: TRBD2; V: TRBV27; DNA: TGTGCCAGCAGTCCATCCCGGACTAGCGGGAGATTAGCCTACGAGCAGTACTTC; CDR3: CASSPSRTSGRLAYEQYF
J: TRBJ1-1; size: -; D: TRBD1; V: TRBV4-1; DNA: TGCGCCAGCAGCCAAGAAACCCGGACAGGGAAGCTTGAAGCTTTCTTT; CDR3: CASSQETRTGKLEAFF
J: TRBJ1-3; size: -; D: TRBD1; V: TRBV11-2; DNA: TGTGCCAGCACCCTCGACAGGGCGGGAAACACCATATATTTT; CDR3: CASTLDRAGNTIYF
J: TRBJ1-2; size: -; D: TRBD1; V: TRBV9; DNA: TGTGCCAGCAGCGGCATCCAACAGGGGGCGTATGGCTACACCTTC; CDR3: CASSGIQQGAYGYTF
J: TRBJ1-2; size: -; D: -; V: TRBV5-8; DNA: TGTGCCAGCAGCTTGGATCCGGTGAACTATGGCTACACCTTC; CDR3: CASSLDPVNYGYTF
J: TRBJ2-2; size: -; D: TRBD2; V: TRBV2; DNA: TGTGCCAGCAGCGGACTAGCCGCCGGGGAGCTGTTTTTT; CDR3: CASSGLAAGELFF
J: TRBJ1-1; size: few; D: -; V: TRBV6-6; DNA: TGTGCCAGCAGTGTACGGACAGTGAACACTGAAGCTTTCTTT; CDR3: CASSVRTVNTEAFF
J: TRBJ1-2; size: -; D: -; V: TRBV4-2; DNA: TGTGCCAGCAGCCAGGCAGGGGATAGTGGCTACACCTTC; CDR3: CASSQAGDSGYTF
J: TRBJ2-3; size: -; D: -; V: TRBV27; DNA: TGTGCCAGCAGTTTACAGGGGAGCACAGATACGCAGTATTTT; CDR3: CASSLQGSTDTQYF
J: TRBJ2-3; size: -; D: -; V: TRBV27; DNA: TGTGCCAGCAGTAGGTCAGGGGTGGTAGCTACGCAGTATTTT; CDR3: CASSRSGVVATQYF
J: TRBJ2-3; size: once; D: -; V: TRBV11-2; DNA: TGTGCCAGCAGCTTAACCCGGTTAGTAGCGAGCACAGATACGCAGTATTTT; CDR3: CASSLTRLVASTDTQYF
J: TRBJ1-3; size: -; D: -; V: TRBV18; DNA: TGTGCCAGCTCACCACAGTCCGCCGGCTCTGGAAACACCATATATTTT; CDR3: CASSPQSAGSGNTIYF
J: TRBJ1-5; size: -; D: -; V: TRBV19; DNA: TGTGCCAGTAGTATAGGAACCAGGGGTAATCAGCCCCAGCATTTT; CDR3: CASSIGTRGNQPQHF
J: TRBJ1-1; size: few; D: -; V: TRBV4-2; DNA: TGTGCCAGCAGCCAAGTGTCGGTAAACACTGAAGCTTTCTTT; CDR3: CASSQVSVNTEAFF
J: TRBJ1-1; size: few; D: -; V: TRBV7-2; DNA: TGTGCCAGCAGCTTAGGTCCACGGAGAGAAGCTTTCTTT; CDR3: CASSLGPRREAFF
J: TRBJ1-5; size: few; D: -; V: TRBV27; DNA: TGTGCCAGCAGTTTAAAACTCGGGGATCAGCCCCAGCATTTT; CDR3: CASSLKLGDQPQHF
J: TRBJ1-5; size: once; D: TRBD1; V: TRBV9; DNA: TGTGCCAGCAGCCCCGGACAGGGCAATCAGCCCCAGCATTTT; CDR3: CASSPGQGNQPQHF
J: TRBJ2-5; size: -; D: TRBD2; V: TRBV5-1; DNA: TGCGCCAGCAGGGAACCGCGCGGGGGGCCGTGGGAGACCCAGTACTTC; CDR3: CASREPRGGPWETQYF
J: TRBJ2-3; size: -; D: TRBD2; V: TRBV11-2; DNA: TGTGCCAGCAGCTCTTCGGGGCTAGCGGGGGGGTGGGGCGCAGATACGCAGTATTTT; CDR3: CASSSSGLAGGWGADTQYF
J: TRBJ1-2; size: -; D: TRBD1; V: TRBV6-5; DNA: TGTGCCACGGCCGGGACAGGGGTTCGGAACTATGGCTACACCTTC; CDR3: CATAGTGVRNYGYTF
J: TRBJ1-6; size: -; D: -; V: TRBV28; DNA: TGTGCCAGCATCAGTGCATACCCTTATAATTCACCCCTCCACTTT; CDR3: CASISAYPYNSPLHF
J: TRBJ2-6; size: -; D: -; V: TRBV11-1; DNA: TGTGCCAGCAGCTTAGGACAGGGGGCCAACGTCCTGACTTTC; CDR3: CASSLGQGANVLTF
J: TRBJ1-5; size: -; D: -; V: TRBV28; DNA: TGTGCCAGCAGTTTATCGGGGGTCCAGCAGCCCCAGCATTTT; CDR3: CASSLSGVQQPQHF
J: TRBJ1-2; size: -; D: TRBD1; V: TRBV5-4; DNA: TGTGCCAGCACCCGGACAGGCGTCTATGGCCACACCTTC; CDR3: CASTRTGVYGHTF
J: TRBJ2-7; size: -; D: TRBD2; V: TRBV10-1; DNA: TGCGCCAGCAGTCGGACTAGCGGGAGTTACGAGCAGTACTTC; CDR3: CASSRTSGSYEQYF
J: TRBJ1-5; size: -; D: -; V: TRBV13; DNA: TGTGCCAGCAGCTTCTGGGGCGGTGGGAATCAGCCCCAGCATTTT; CDR3: CASSFWGGGNQPQHF
J: TRBJ1-2; size: -; D: -; V: TRBV2; DNA: TGTGCCGGCTTGCGGGTAAACTATGGCTACACCTTC; CDR3: CAGLRVNYGYTF
J: TRBJ2-2; size: -; D: TRBD2; V: TRBV6-5; DNA: TGTGCCAGCAGACTAGCGGGAGCCACCGGGGAGCTGTTTTTT; CDR3: CASRLAGATGELFF